This is a list of T cell receptor beta chains from one sample in a study of T cells in Graves' hyperthyroidism and ophthalmopathy. TCRdb fed the multiplex PCR reads into MiXCR, producing one record per CDR3 protein. This table has around 700,000 distinct CDR3 sequences, roughly a sixth appearing once. The sequenced sample consisted of blood. Source of these receptors: a woman aged 45 to 65 with Graves' hyperthyroidism that later progressed to Graves' ophthalmopathy. Both conserved end residues are part of each CDR3. Each record gives: J gene, V gene, D gene, clone size, CDR3 DNA, CDR3 protein. A D gene is named only where the DNA matches it firmly. Size is stated for part of the rows, as once, few or many counts, or as a class when the clone is expanded.

J gene: TRBJ2-3
V gene: TRBV2
D gene: TRBD2
clone size: many
CDR3 DNA: TGTGCCAGCAGTGTTCCCCTCGCTAGCGGGGAAGATACGCAGTATTTT
CDR3 protein: CASSVPLASGEDTQYF

J gene: TRBJ2-5
V gene: TRBV3-1
D gene: TRBD1
clone size: -
CDR3 DNA: TGTGCCAGCAGCCGTTCCGGGACAGGGGTGGAGACCCAGTACTTC
CDR3 protein: CASSRSGTGVETQYF

J gene: TRBJ2-3
V gene: TRBV2
D gene: -
clone size: many
CDR3 DNA: TGTGCCAGCAGGGGGATGGATGATACGCAGTATTTT
CDR3 protein: CASRGMDDTQYF

J gene: TRBJ2-2
V gene: TRBV11-2
D gene: -
clone size: few
CDR3 DNA: TGTGCCAGCAAGAGGGTAGGGGGAAAGAACACCGGGGAGCTGTTTTTT
CDR3 protein: CASKRVGGKNTGELFF

J gene: TRBJ1-6
V gene: TRBV20-1
D gene: -
clone size: many
CDR3 DNA: TGCAGTGCTTCAACAGGATTTGGGCCCGATTCACCCCTCCACTTT
CDR3 protein: CSASTGFGPDSPLHF

J gene: TRBJ2-1
V gene: TRBV9
D gene: -
clone size: -
CDR3 DNA: TGTGCCAGCAGCCCGAACAGGGAGTACAATGAGCAGTTCTTC
CDR3 protein: CASSPNREYNEQFF

J gene: TRBJ1-5
V gene: TRBV6-2/TRBV6-3
D gene: TRBD1
clone size: -
CDR3 DNA: TGTGCCAGCAGTTACTCTGAGCGGACAGGTCCGTACAATCAGCCCCAGCATTTT
CDR3 protein: CASSYSERTGPYNQPQHF

J gene: TRBJ2-3
V gene: TRBV5-1
D gene: -
clone size: many
CDR3 DNA: TGCGCCAGCAGCCCGCCGACGGGTTTTAGCACAGATACGCAGTATTTT
CDR3 protein: CASSPPTGFSTDTQYF

J gene: TRBJ2-1
V gene: TRBV12-3/TRBV12-4
D gene: -
clone size: -
CDR3 DNA: TGTGCCAGCAGTTTGGTGGGAAGTACTGAGCAGTTCTTC
CDR3 protein: CASSLVGSTEQFF

J gene: TRBJ2-1
V gene: TRBV6-2/TRBV6-3
D gene: TRBD2
clone size: -
CDR3 DNA: TGTGCCAGCAGTTACGCCTCTTGGGGGGGGGACGGTGAGCAGTTCTTC
CDR3 protein: CASSYASWGGDGEQFF

J gene: TRBJ1-1
V gene: TRBV11-2
D gene: -
clone size: many
CDR3 DNA: TGTGCCAGCAGCTTAGTTTCCTTTCAGTCTGAAGCTTTCTTT
CDR3 protein: CASSLVSFQSEAFF

J gene: TRBJ1-4
V gene: TRBV19
D gene: TRBD1
clone size: -
CDR3 DNA: TGTGCCAGTAGTATTCGACAGGGGAGCGAAAAACTGTTTTTT
CDR3 protein: CASSIRQGSEKLFF

J gene: TRBJ2-5
V gene: TRBV5-1
D gene: -
clone size: few
CDR3 DNA: TGCGCCAGCAGCTTTAAACAGGGAGGCCAAGAGACCCAGTACTTC
CDR3 protein: CASSFKQGGQETQYF

J gene: TRBJ2-7
V gene: TRBV20-1
D gene: -
clone size: few
CDR3 DNA: TGCAGTGCTAGCCCACAGGGCCCCGGGTCCTACGAGCAGTACTTC
CDR3 protein: CSASPQGPGSYEQYF

J gene: TRBJ1-3
V gene: TRBV7-3
D gene: -
clone size: -
CDR3 DNA: TGTGCCAGCAGCTTAGGAAATCCTGGAAACACCATATATTTT
CDR3 protein: CASSLGNPGNTIYF

J gene: TRBJ2-4
V gene: TRBV20-1
D gene: -
clone size: many
CDR3 DNA: TGCAGTGCTAGAGCTGCCGGCCACATTCAGTACTTC
CDR3 protein: CSARAAGHIQYF

J gene: TRBJ2-7
V gene: TRBV12-3/TRBV12-4
D gene: TRBD1
clone size: many
CDR3 DNA: TGTGCCAGCACCCCGCCCAGGGCAGGGGGCTCCTACGAGCAGTACTTC
CDR3 protein: CASTPPRAGGSYEQYF

J gene: TRBJ1-5
V gene: TRBV7-8
D gene: TRBD1
clone size: -
CDR3 DNA: TGTGCCAGCAGCTTAGGACAGGGGGCTAGTTTGCAGCCCCAGCATTTT
CDR3 protein: CASSLGQGASLQPQHF

J gene: TRBJ2-1
V gene: TRBV19
D gene: TRBD1
clone size: few
CDR3 DNA: TGTGCCAGTAGTATGGGGACAGGGAGTGAGCAGTTCTTC
CDR3 protein: CASSMGTGSEQFF

J gene: TRBJ2-3
V gene: TRBV20-1
D gene: TRBD2
clone size: few
CDR3 DNA: TGCAGTGCTAGAGATAGCGGGGTCAACACAGATACGCAGTATTTT
CDR3 protein: CSARDSGVNTDTQYF

J gene: TRBJ1-5
V gene: TRBV6-2/TRBV6-3
D gene: -
clone size: few
CDR3 DNA: TGTGCCAGCACAAATGGGGTTTCTCAGCCCCAGCATTTT
CDR3 protein: CASTNGVSQPQHF

J gene: TRBJ1-2
V gene: TRBV19
D gene: -
clone size: -
CDR3 DNA: TGTGCCAGTAGCGAACTAACTTGGGATGGCTACACCTTC
CDR3 protein: CASSELTWDGYTF

J gene: TRBJ1-1
V gene: TRBV12-5
D gene: TRBD1
clone size: few
CDR3 DNA: TGTGCTAGTGGTTTTCTCCCGGGACAGGACGAAAACACTGAAGCTTTCTTT
CDR3 protein: CASGFLPGQDENTEAFF

J gene: TRBJ2-1
V gene: TRBV20-1
D gene: -
clone size: many
CDR3 DNA: TGCAGTGCTAGGGCCCGTGAAAATTACAATGAGCAGTTCTTC
CDR3 protein: CSARARENYNEQFF

J gene: TRBJ2-2
V gene: TRBV9
D gene: -
clone size: -
CDR3 DNA: TGTGCCAGCAGCGGAAGGCAGGGGGGAGCCGGGGAGCTGTTTTTT
CDR3 protein: CASSGRQGGAGELFF

J gene: TRBJ2-3
V gene: TRBV6-2/TRBV6-3
D gene: TRBD2
clone size: many
CDR3 DNA: TGTGCCAGTGCCCCGGGACTAGCAAAAGTTTTCACAGATACGCAGTATTTT
CDR3 protein: CASAPGLAKVFTDTQYF

J gene: TRBJ1-2
V gene: TRBV5-6
D gene: TRBD1
clone size: -
CDR3 DNA: TGTGCCAGCAGCCCCCGGGCGGGACAGCAATCCTATGGCTACACCTTC
CDR3 protein: CASSPRAGQQSYGYTF

J gene: TRBJ1-5
V gene: TRBV30
D gene: -
clone size: -
CDR3 DNA: TGTGCCTGGAGTGCCGGGCAGGTCGTGAGTCAGCCCCAGCATTTT
CDR3 protein: CAWSAGQVVSQPQHF

J gene: TRBJ1-2
V gene: TRBV15
D gene: -
clone size: few
CDR3 DNA: TGTGCCACCAGCACCAGCCCTGACAGGTACTATGGCTACACCTTC
CDR3 protein: CATSTSPDRYYGYTF

J gene: TRBJ1-6
V gene: TRBV6-1
D gene: -
clone size: many
CDR3 DNA: TGTGCCAGCAGTGAAGCGGTGACTCATAGCTCCTATAATTCACCCCTCCACTTT
CDR3 protein: CASSEAVTHSSYNSPLHF

J gene: TRBJ2-7
V gene: TRBV11-2
D gene: -
clone size: many
CDR3 DNA: TGTGCCAGCAGCTCCGGACCCATCGCCTACGAGCAGTACTTC
CDR3 protein: CASSSGPIAYEQYF

J gene: TRBJ2-7
V gene: TRBV7-8
D gene: -
clone size: many
CDR3 DNA: TGTGCCAGCAGCTTAGTTCCGTCTTACTCCTACGAGCAGTACTTC
CDR3 protein: CASSLVPSYSYEQYF

J gene: TRBJ2-1
V gene: TRBV14
D gene: -
clone size: -
CDR3 DNA: TGTGCCAGCAGCCAGTCAAGGGGTCGCAGGAATGAGCAGTTCTTC
CDR3 protein: CASSQSRGRRNEQFF

J gene: TRBJ2-1
V gene: TRBV6-1
D gene: TRBD2
clone size: once
CDR3 DNA: TGTGCCAGTGGGAGGGTTTACAATGAGCAGTTCTTC
CDR3 protein: CASGRVYNEQFF

J gene: TRBJ2-2
V gene: TRBV4-2
D gene: TRBD1
clone size: -
CDR3 DNA: TGTGCCAGCAGCCAAGATCCAGGGGGCGCATCCGGGGAGCTGTTTTTT
CDR3 protein: CASSQDPGGASGELFF

J gene: TRBJ1-2
V gene: TRBV5-1
D gene: TRBD1
clone size: few
CDR3 DNA: TGCGCCAGCAGCTCCGGGACAGGGGGCATCTATGGCTACACCTTC
CDR3 protein: CASSSGTGGIYGYTF

J gene: TRBJ1-5
V gene: TRBV3-1
D gene: -
clone size: many
CDR3 DNA: TGTGCCAGCAGCCAAGGGGAAGTCAATCAGCCCCAGCATTTT
CDR3 protein: CASSQGEVNQPQHF

J gene: TRBJ2-7
V gene: TRBV4-1
D gene: -
clone size: -
CDR3 DNA: TGCGCCAGCGGACGGACGGTTAGCTCCTACGAGCAGTACTTC
CDR3 protein: CASGRTVSSYEQYF

J gene: TRBJ2-7
V gene: TRBV7-8
D gene: -
clone size: many
CDR3 DNA: TGTGCCAGCAGCTTCCCAGCAGGGTTGGGCGAGCAGTACTTC
CDR3 protein: CASSFPAGLGEQYF

J gene: TRBJ1-5
V gene: TRBV18
D gene: TRBD1
clone size: many
CDR3 DNA: TGTGCCAGCTCACGGGGACAGGGCGATAGCAATCAGCCCCAGCATTTT
CDR3 protein: CASSRGQGDSNQPQHF

J gene: TRBJ1-2
V gene: TRBV7-9
D gene: -
clone size: -
CDR3 DNA: TGTGCCAGCAGCTTAGCGGGGACCGGTTCCTTCGGGAGCGTTGGCTACGCCTTC
CDR3 protein: CASSLAGTGSFGSVGYAF

J gene: TRBJ2-6
V gene: TRBV15
D gene: -
clone size: -
CDR3 DNA: TGTGCCACCAGCAGAGTCCGGGCCGACTACCCTAACTCTGGGGCCAACGTCCTGACTTTC
CDR3 protein: CATSRVRADYPNSGANVLTF

J gene: TRBJ1-4
V gene: TRBV7-9
D gene: TRBD1
clone size: many
CDR3 DNA: TGTGCCAGCAGCCGACGGGACAGGGGAGCGGAAAATGAAAAACTGTTTTTT
CDR3 protein: CASSRRDRGAENEKLFF

J gene: TRBJ1-3
V gene: TRBV15
D gene: -
clone size: -
CDR3 DNA: TGTGCCACCAGCAGAGCCCCGGCAGGGCAGTGGAACACCATATATTTT
CDR3 protein: CATSRAPAGQWNTIYF

J gene: TRBJ1-2
V gene: TRBV12-3/TRBV12-4
D gene: -
clone size: few
CDR3 DNA: TGTGCCAGCACCGGGACACAAGCTAACTATGGCTACACCTTC
CDR3 protein: CASTGTQANYGYTF

J gene: TRBJ1-6
V gene: TRBV9
D gene: TRBD1
clone size: many
CDR3 DNA: TGTGCCAGCAGCGTAGATGACAGGGCCAATTCACCCCTCCACTTT
CDR3 protein: CASSVDDRANSPLHF

J gene: TRBJ1-1
V gene: TRBV5-1
D gene: -
clone size: many
CDR3 DNA: TGCGCCAGCAGCTTGGTCGGCAAGGGGCACACTGAAGCTTTCTTT
CDR3 protein: CASSLVGKGHTEAFF

J gene: TRBJ1-5
V gene: TRBV12-3/TRBV12-4
D gene: TRBD1
clone size: -
CDR3 DNA: TGTGCCAGCAGTTTAGTCGTGGGACAGGGGGCGACCCAGCCCCAGCATTTT
CDR3 protein: CASSLVVGQGATQPQHF

J gene: TRBJ1-5
V gene: TRBV2
D gene: TRBD1
clone size: many
CDR3 DNA: TGTGCCAGCAGTCGTTCGACAGGGTTTAACAATCAGCCCCAGCATTTT
CDR3 protein: CASSRSTGFNNQPQHF

J gene: TRBJ2-7
V gene: TRBV6-1
D gene: TRBD1
clone size: -
CDR3 DNA: TGTGCCAGCAGTGTGGGACAGACGTTCTACAATGAGCAGTACTTC
CDR3 protein: CASSVGQTFYNEQYF

J gene: TRBJ2-5
V gene: TRBV7-2
D gene: TRBD2
clone size: many
CDR3 DNA: TGTGCCAGCAGCCCGACTAGCGGTTATGAGACCCAGTACTTC
CDR3 protein: CASSPTSGYETQYF

J gene: TRBJ1-5
V gene: TRBV6-5
D gene: -
clone size: -
CDR3 DNA: TGTGCCAGCAGTTACTCGAATCAACAGGGTGGGAGCAATCAGCCCCAGCATTTT
CDR3 protein: CASSYSNQQGGSNQPQHF

J gene: TRBJ1-1
V gene: TRBV5-1
D gene: -
clone size: -
CDR3 DNA: TGCGCCAGCAGGGTCGTGGCTGGGGCCGCTGAAGCTTTCTTT
CDR3 protein: CASRVVAGAAEAFF

J gene: TRBJ2-3
V gene: TRBV7-9
D gene: -
clone size: few
CDR3 DNA: TGTGCCAGCAGGAGAACTTTTGCAGATACGCAGTATTTT
CDR3 protein: CASRRTFADTQYF